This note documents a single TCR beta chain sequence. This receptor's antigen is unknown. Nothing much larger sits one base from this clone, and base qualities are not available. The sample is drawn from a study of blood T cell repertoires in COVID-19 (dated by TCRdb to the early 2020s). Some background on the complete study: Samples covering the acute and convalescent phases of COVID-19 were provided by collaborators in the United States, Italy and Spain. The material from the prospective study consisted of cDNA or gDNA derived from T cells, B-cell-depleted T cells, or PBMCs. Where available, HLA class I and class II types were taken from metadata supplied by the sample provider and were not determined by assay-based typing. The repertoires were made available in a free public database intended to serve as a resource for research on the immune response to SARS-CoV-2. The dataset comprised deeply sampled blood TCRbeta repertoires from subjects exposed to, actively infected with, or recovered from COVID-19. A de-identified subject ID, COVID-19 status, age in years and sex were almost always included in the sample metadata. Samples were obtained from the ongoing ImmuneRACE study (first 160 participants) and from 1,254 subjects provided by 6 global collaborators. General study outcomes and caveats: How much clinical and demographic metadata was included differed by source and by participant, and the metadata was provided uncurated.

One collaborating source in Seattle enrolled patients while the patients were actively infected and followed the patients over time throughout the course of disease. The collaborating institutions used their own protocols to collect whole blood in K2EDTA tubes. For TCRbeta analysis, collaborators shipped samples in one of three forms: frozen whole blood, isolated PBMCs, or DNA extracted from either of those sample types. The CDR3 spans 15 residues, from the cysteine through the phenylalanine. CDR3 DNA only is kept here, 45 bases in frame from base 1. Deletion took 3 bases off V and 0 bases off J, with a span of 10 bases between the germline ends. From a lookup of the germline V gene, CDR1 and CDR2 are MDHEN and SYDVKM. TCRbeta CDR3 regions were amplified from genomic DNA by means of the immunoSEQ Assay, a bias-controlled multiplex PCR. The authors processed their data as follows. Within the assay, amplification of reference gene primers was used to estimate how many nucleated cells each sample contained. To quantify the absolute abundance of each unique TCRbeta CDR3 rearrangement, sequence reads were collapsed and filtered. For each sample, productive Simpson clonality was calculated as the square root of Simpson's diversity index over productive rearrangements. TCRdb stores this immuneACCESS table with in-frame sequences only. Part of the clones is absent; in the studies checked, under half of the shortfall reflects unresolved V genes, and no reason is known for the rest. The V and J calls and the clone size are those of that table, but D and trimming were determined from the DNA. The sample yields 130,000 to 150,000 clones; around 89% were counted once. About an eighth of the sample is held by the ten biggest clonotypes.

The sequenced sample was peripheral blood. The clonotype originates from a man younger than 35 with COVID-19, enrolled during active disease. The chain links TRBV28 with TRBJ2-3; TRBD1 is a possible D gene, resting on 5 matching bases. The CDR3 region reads CASSFSQGSTDTQYF. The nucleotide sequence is TGTGCCAGCAGTTTTAGCCAGGGAAGCACAGATACGCAGTATTTT.